This T cell receptor beta chain was sequenced for a study of OX40 agonist ivuxolimab in advanced cancers. Method: immunoSEQ multiplex PCR; TCRdb's copy keeps in-frame clones and lacks some. The repertoire consists of 30,000 or so clones, with roughly 82% occurring once and the leading ten covering about 20%. V shed 2 bases and J shed 2 bases, with 5 bases lying between them. This CDR3 is 12 amino acids long. Per the germline V gene, CDR1 is SGDLS and CDR2 is YYNGEE. The material was CD4+ or CD8+ T cells sorted from blood, obtained in a trial of the OX40 agonist ivuxolimab. The chain combines TRBV9 with TRBJ2-7; no definite D call. This TCR was sampled from an adult with an advanced solid tumor such as melanoma, head and neck, liver or kidney cancer. The chain's CDR3 is CASSVLTYEQYF. The CDR3 DNA reads as TGTGCCAGCAGCGTTCTAACCTACGAGCAGTACTTC.